The rows below give T cell receptor beta chains drawn from one sample of a study of T cell responses to AZD1222 COVID-19 vaccine. The table came from immunoSEQ multiplex PCR; TCRdb's copy has only in-frame clones and leaves some out. The sample lists some 130,000 clones, about nine tenths occurring once. Sample: peripheral blood, taken on day 0 of AZD1222 vaccination. The receptors originated from an adult in good health. Each CDR3 is given with its conserved first and last residue. Each record gives: D gene, J gene, V gene, clone size, CDR3 DNA, CDR3 protein. A D gene is named only where the DNA matches it firmly. The size entry is marked missing in some rows and otherwise reads once, few, many or a size class.

D: NA; J: TRBJ1-1; V: TRBV7-9; size: NA; DNA: TGTGCCAGCAGCTTACGGACAGCGGCCCGTGAAGCTTTCTTT; CDR3: CASSLRTAAREAFF
D: NA; J: TRBJ1-1; V: TRBV2; size: NA; DNA: TGTGCCAGCAGGGAGGGGCCGGTGAACACTGAAGCTTTCTTT; CDR3: CASREGPVNTEAFF
D: NA; J: TRBJ2-1; V: TRBV14; size: NA; DNA: TGTGCCAGCAGCCTAAACAGACCTCTTTACAATGAGCAGTTCTTC; CDR3: CASSLNRPLYNEQFF
D: NA; J: TRBJ2-2; V: TRBV15; size: NA; DNA: TGTGCCACCAGCTTCCGGGACTACACCGGGGAGCTGTTTTTT; CDR3: CATSFRDYTGELFF
D: NA; J: TRBJ2-5; V: TRBV29-1; size: NA; DNA: TGCAGCGTCAACCCCTCGACAGGCGGAGGGGAGACCCAGTACTTC; CDR3: CSVNPSTGGGETQYF
D: NA; J: TRBJ1-4; V: TRBV7-9; size: NA; DNA: TGTGCCAGCAGCGGCGGGACGGGGATGTTAGAAAAACTGTTTTTT; CDR3: CASSGGTGMLEKLFF
D: TRBD2; J: TRBJ2-1; V: TRBV20-1; size: NA; DNA: TGCAGTGCTTGGAGCGGGGGCCAGTTCTTC; CDR3: CSAWSGGQFF
D: NA; J: TRBJ2-7; V: TRBV27; size: NA; DNA: TGTGCCAGCAGTTTATCTCTCGGGGGCTACGAGCAGTACTTC; CDR3: CASSLSLGGYEQYF
D: NA; J: TRBJ1-4; V: TRBV6-6; size: NA; DNA: TGTGCCAGCCAACAGCCTAATGAAAAACTGTTTTTT; CDR3: CASQQPNEKLFF
D: TRBD1; J: TRBJ1-4; V: TRBV19; size: NA; DNA: TGTGCCAGTAGAGGGACAGCAACTAATGAAAAACTGTTTTTT; CDR3: CASRGTATNEKLFF
D: TRBD1; J: TRBJ1-2; V: TRBV5-1; size: NA; DNA: TGCGCCAGCAGCTCCACAGGGGACTATGGCTACACCTTC; CDR3: CASSSTGDYGYTF
D: TRBD1; J: TRBJ1-1; V: TRBV18; size: NA; DNA: TGTGCCAGCTCAGTAAACAGGGGGCCGGGGACTGAAGCTTTCTTT; CDR3: CASSVNRGPGTEAFF
D: TRBD2; J: TRBJ2-3; V: TRBV5-1; size: NA; DNA: TGCGCCAGCAGCTTGCTAAGCGGGGGGGCAAGAGATACGCAGTATTTT; CDR3: CASSLLSGGARDTQYF
D: NA; J: TRBJ1-1; V: TRBV10-3; size: NA; DNA: TGTGCCATCAGCAGGGGTTTAGGCACTGAAGCTTTCTTT; CDR3: CAISRGLGTEAFF
D: NA; J: TRBJ1-1; V: TRBV19; size: NA; DNA: TGTGCCAGTAGTATTGGCGGGGGGAACACTGAAGCTTTCTTT; CDR3: CASSIGGGNTEAFF
D: NA; J: TRBJ2-1; V: TRBV15; size: NA; DNA: TGTGCCACCAGCAGAGGGGGCACGGGGGCCTTCGGGAATGAGCAGTTCTTC; CDR3: CATSRGGTGAFGNEQFF
D: NA; J: TRBJ1-2; V: TRBV6-5; size: once; DNA: TGTGCCAGCAGATTGGCATCCCCAACTTATGGCTACACCTTC; CDR3: CASRLASPTYGYTF
D: NA; J: TRBJ2-5; V: TRBV6-2/TRBV6-3; size: once; DNA: TGTGCCAGCAGTTATCTTGACACCCCAGAGACCCAGTACTTC; CDR3: CASSYLDTPETQYF
D: TRBD1; J: TRBJ1-1; V: TRBV7-9; size: NA; DNA: TGTGCCAGCAGCTTACGGACAGGGGGTATGAACACTGAAGCTTTCTTT; CDR3: CASSLRTGGMNTEAFF
D: NA; J: TRBJ1-1; V: TRBV4-1; size: NA; DNA: TGCGCCAGCAGCCAAGTTCTGGGACGGCTGAACACTGAAGCTTTCTTT; CDR3: CASSQVLGRLNTEAFF
D: NA; J: TRBJ1-1; V: TRBV30; size: few; DNA: TGTGCCTGGAGCGCCGGGGACCCCACTGAAGCTTTCTTT; CDR3: CAWSAGDPTEAFF
D: NA; J: TRBJ1-2; V: TRBV15; size: once; DNA: TGTGCCACCAGCAGAGAAGGGCGCGATGGTGGCTACACCTTC; CDR3: CATSREGRDGGYTF
D: TRBD1; J: TRBJ1-5; V: TRBV19; size: NA; DNA: TGTGCCAGCAAAGCCCTCACAGGGGGGAGCAATCAGCCCCAGCATTTT; CDR3: CASKALTGGSNQPQHF
D: NA; J: TRBJ1-2; V: TRBV7-9; size: NA; DNA: TGTGCCAGCAGCTTAGCCACCCCCACGGGTAGTGGCGGCTACACCTTC; CDR3: CASSLATPTGSGGYTF
D: NA; J: TRBJ2-1; V: TRBV6-6; size: NA; DNA: TGTGCCAGCAGTTACCCCGGGGGCGATGAGCAGTTCTTC; CDR3: CASSYPGGDEQFF
D: NA; J: TRBJ1-2; V: TRBV11-2; size: NA; DNA: TGTGCCAGCAGCTTAGGAACAGGGCTCTATGGCTACACCTTC; CDR3: CASSLGTGLYGYTF
D: NA; J: TRBJ1-2; V: TRBV7-2; size: few; DNA: TGTGCCAGCAGCTTATCGGGCAGGGTCTATGGCTACACCTTC; CDR3: CASSLSGRVYGYTF
D: TRBD1; J: TRBJ1-2; V: TRBV12-3/TRBV12-4; size: NA; DNA: TGTGCCAGCAGTGGCCAGGGGGCGGGGGGCTACACCTTC; CDR3: CASSGQGAGGYTF
D: TRBD1; J: TRBJ1-3; V: TRBV19; size: NA; DNA: TGTGCCAGTAGTTATGGGACAGGGCCCTACTCTGGAAACACCATATATTTT; CDR3: CASSYGTGPYSGNTIYF
D: NA; J: TRBJ1-3; V: TRBV27; size: NA; DNA: TGTGCCAGTGGAAGGGCGAGGGGGTCTGGAAACACCATATATTTT; CDR3: CASGRARGSGNTIYF
D: NA; J: TRBJ1-4; V: TRBV5-1; size: NA; DNA: TGCGCCAGCACGGAGGGTGAGAGGGCTGCTAATGAAAAACTGTTTTTT; CDR3: CASTEGERAANEKLFF
D: TRBD2; J: TRBJ2-2; V: TRBV10-3; size: few; DNA: TGTGCCATCAGTGAACGAGCGGGGTCGGAGACCGGGGAGCTGTTTTTT; CDR3: CAISERAGSETGELFF
D: TRBD1; J: TRBJ1-1; V: TRBV7-9; size: NA; DNA: TGTGCCAGCAGCTTTACAGGGGACACTGAAGCTTTCTTT; CDR3: CASSFTGDTEAFF
D: TRBD1; J: TRBJ1-2; V: TRBV30; size: NA; DNA: TGTGCCCGCCAATCCGGGACAGGGGGAAACACCTTC; CDR3: CARQSGTGGNTF
D: NA; J: TRBJ2-1; V: TRBV18; size: NA; DNA: TGTGCCAGCTCACTTTACGTGGGCAATGAGCAGTTCTTC; CDR3: CASSLYVGNEQFF
D: NA; J: TRBJ2-5; V: TRBV18; size: NA; DNA: TGTGCCAGCTCACCCGGGGCAGCCCAAGAGACCCAGTACTTC; CDR3: CASSPGAAQETQYF
D: TRBD1; J: TRBJ1-1; V: TRBV25-1; size: NA; DNA: TGTGCCAGCAGTGGACAGGGGAACACTGAAGCTTTCTTT; CDR3: CASSGQGNTEAFF